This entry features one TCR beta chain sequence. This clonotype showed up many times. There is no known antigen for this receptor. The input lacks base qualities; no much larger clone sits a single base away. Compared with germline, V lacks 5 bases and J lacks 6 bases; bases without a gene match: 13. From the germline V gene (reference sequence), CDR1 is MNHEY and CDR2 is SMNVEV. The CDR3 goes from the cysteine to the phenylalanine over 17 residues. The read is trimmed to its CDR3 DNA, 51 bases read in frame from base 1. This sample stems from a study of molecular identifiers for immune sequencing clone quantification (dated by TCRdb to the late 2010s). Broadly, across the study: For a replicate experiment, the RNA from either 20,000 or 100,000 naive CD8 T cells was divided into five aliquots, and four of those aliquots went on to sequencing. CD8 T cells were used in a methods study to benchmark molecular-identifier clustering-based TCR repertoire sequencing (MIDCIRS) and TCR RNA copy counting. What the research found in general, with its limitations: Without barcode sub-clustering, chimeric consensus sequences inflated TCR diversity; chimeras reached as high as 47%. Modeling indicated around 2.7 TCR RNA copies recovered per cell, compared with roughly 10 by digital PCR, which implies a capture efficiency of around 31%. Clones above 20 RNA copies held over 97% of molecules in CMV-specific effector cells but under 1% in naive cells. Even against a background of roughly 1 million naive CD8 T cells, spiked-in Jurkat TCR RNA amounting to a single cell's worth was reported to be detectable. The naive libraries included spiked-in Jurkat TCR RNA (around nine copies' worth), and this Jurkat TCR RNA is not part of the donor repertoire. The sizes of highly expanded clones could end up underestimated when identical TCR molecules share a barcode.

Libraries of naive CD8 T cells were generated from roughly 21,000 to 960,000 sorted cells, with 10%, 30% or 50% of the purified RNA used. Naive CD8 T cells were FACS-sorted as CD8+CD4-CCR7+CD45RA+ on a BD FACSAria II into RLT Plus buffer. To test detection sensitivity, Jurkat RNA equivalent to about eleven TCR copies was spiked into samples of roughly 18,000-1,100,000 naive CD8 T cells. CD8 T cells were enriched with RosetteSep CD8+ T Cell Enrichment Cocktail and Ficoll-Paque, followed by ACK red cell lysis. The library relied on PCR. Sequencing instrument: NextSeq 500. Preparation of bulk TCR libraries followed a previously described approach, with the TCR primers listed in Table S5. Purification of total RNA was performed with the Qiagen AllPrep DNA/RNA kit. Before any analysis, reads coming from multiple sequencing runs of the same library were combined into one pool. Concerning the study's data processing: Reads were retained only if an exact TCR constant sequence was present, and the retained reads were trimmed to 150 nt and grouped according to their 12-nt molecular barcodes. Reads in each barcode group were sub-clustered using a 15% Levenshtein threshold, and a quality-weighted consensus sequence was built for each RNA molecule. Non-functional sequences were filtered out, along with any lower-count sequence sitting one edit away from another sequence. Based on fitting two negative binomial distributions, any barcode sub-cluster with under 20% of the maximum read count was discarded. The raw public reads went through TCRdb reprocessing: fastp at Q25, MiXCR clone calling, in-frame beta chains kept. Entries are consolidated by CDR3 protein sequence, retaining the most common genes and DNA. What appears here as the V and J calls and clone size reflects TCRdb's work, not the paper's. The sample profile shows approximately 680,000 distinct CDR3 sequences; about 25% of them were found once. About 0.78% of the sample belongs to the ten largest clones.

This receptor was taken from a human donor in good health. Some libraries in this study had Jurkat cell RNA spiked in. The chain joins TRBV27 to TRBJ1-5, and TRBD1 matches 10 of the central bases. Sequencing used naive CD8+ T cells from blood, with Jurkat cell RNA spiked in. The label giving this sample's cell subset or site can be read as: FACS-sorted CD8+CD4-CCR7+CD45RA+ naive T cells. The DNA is TGTGCCAGCAGTCCCAGTCGGGGACAGGGGTATCGTCAGCCCCAGCATTTT. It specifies CASSPSRGQGYRQPQHF.